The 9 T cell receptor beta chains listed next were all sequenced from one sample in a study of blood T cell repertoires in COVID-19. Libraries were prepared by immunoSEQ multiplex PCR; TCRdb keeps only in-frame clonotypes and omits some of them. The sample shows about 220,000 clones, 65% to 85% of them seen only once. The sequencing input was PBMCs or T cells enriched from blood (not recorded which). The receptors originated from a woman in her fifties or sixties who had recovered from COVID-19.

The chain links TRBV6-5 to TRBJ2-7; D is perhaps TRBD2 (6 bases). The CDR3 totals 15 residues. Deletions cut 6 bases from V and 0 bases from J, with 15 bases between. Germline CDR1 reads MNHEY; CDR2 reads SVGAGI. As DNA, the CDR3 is TGTGCCAGCAGGCGGGACCCCCCGGGCTCCTACGAGCAGTACTTC. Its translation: CASRRDPPGSYEQYF.

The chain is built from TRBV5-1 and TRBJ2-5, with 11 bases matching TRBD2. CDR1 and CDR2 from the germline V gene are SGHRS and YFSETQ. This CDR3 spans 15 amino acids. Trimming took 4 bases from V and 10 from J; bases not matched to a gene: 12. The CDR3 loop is CASSGTSGGPINQYF. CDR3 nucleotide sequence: TGCGCCAGCAGCGGAACTAGCGGGGGCCCGATAAACCAGTACTTC.

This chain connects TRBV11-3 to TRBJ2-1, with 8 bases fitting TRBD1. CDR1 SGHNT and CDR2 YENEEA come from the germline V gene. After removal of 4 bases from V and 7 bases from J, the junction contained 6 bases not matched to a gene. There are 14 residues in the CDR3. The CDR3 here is CASSSGGVRNEQFF. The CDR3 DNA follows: TGTGCCAGCAGCTCAGGGGGCGTTAGAAATGAGCAGTTCTTC.

The CDR3: CASSAGTIRDTQYF. The CDR3 DNA is TGTGCCAGCAGCGCAGGGACTATTAGGGATACGCAGTATTTT. This chain links TRBV9 with TRBJ2-3; 7 bases are a match to TRBD2. The length of the CDR3 is 14 residues. Germline V lookup: CDR1 SGDLS, CDR2 YYNGEE. Trimming cost V 3 bases and J 6 bases; bases outside gene matches: 7.

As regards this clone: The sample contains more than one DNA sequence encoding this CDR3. The CDR3, as DNA: TGTGCCAGCTCACCAACAGAGAACACTGAAGCTTTCTTT. Translating it yields CASSPTENTEAFF. The chain combines TRBV18 with TRBJ1-1; D is unresolved. The V end was cut by 2 bases, the J end by 1 base, with 5 bases between. This CDR3 comprises 13 residues. CDR1 and CDR2 (germline): KGHSH, LQKENI.

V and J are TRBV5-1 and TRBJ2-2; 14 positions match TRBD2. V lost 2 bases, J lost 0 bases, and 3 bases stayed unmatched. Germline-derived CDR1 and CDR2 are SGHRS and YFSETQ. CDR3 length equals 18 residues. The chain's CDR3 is CASSFRLAGGTNTGELFF. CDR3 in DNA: TGCGCCAGCAGCTTTAGACTAGCGGGGGGGACGAACACCGGGGAGCTGTTTTTT.

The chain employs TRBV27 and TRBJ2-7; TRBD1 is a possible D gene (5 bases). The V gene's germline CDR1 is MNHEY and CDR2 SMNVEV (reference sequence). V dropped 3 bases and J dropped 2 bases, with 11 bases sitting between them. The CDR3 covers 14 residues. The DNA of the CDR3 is TGTGCCAGCAGTTTGGCAGGGATTGCCTACGAGCAGTACTTC. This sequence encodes CASSLAGIAYEQYF.

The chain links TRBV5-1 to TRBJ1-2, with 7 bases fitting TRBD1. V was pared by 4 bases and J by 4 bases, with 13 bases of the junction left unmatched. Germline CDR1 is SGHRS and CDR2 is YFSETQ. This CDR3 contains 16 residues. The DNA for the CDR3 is TGCGCCAGCAGCCCGGATGGACAGGCCCTGGTCTATGGCTACACCTTC. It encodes CASSPDGQALVYGYTF.

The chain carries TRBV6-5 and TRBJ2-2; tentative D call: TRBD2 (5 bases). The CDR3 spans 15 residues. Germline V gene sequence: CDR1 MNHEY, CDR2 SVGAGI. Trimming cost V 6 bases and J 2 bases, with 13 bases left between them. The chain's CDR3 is CASRLLPGNTGELFF. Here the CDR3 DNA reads TGTGCCAGCAGGCTCCTCCCGGGAAACACCGGGGAGCTGTTTTTT.